This T cell receptor beta chain comes out of a study of T cell repertoires in cytomegalovirus infection. About the research overall: Matching HLA type, along with CMV infection, was indicated by public TCR beta signatures.

TCRdb fed the reads into MiXCR, producing one record per CDR3 protein. Here the sample spans about 310,000 distinct CDR3 sequences, 25% being singletons. Concerning this clonotype: Its antigen is unidentified.

Losses at the gene ends were 5 bases for V and 5 bases for J; bases not matched to a gene: 5. This CDR3 contains 14 residues. Germline V gene data show CDR1 as MNHEY and CDR2 as SMNVEV (reference sequence). This sequence originates from a human donor in good health (CMV status not recorded). Some clones in this sample may be carry-over from other donors' samples. This sequence joins TRBV27 and TRBJ2-7; TRBD1 matches 11 bases. The sequencing used cultured PBMCs, collected from culture after CMV antigen stimulation. CDR3 bases: TGTGCCAGCAGTATCGGACAGGGGGCCCACGAGCAGTACTTC. Its translation is CASSIGQGAHEQYF.